This is a list of T cell receptor beta chains from one sample in a study of regulatory T cells in long-lasting Graves disease. TCRdb fed the multiplex PCR reads into MiXCR, producing one record per CDR3 protein. Found here are over 300,000 distinct CDR3 sequences, around 16% of them singletons; the top ten hold about 20%. Sequencing used peripheral blood mononuclear cells (PBMCs), obtained at new diagnosis, from a patient treated with antithyroid drugs. Every receptor here comes from a female donor with Graves disease. Each CDR3 is given with its conserved first and last residue. D genes are given only for firm matches. Size tells how often a clone was seen (once, few, many) or the class of an expanded clone, and some rows leave it out.

length | J | size | D | V | DNA | CDR3
14 | TRBJ1-2 | many | - | TRBV20-1 | TGCAGTGCTGGGGGGGCCGACAATAACTATGGCTACACCTTC | CSAGGADNNYGYTF
19 | TRBJ2-3 | many | TRBD2 | TRBV6-2/TRBV6-3 | TGTGCCAGCAGACTCACTTACCTAAGACTAGCGGGGGGGCCAGATACGCAGTATTTT | CASRLTYLRLAGGPDTQYF
18 | TRBJ2-7 | many | TRBD1 | TRBV29-1 | TGCAGCGTTGGTCAAACAGGGGGGACAGGGAATTACGTCTACGAGCAGTACTTC | CSVGQTGGTGNYVYEQYF
15 | TRBJ1-1 | few | TRBD1 | TRBV27 | TGTGCCAGCAGTTTAGTCCGGGACAGCAACACTGAAGCTTTCTTT | CASSLVRDSNTEAFF
16 | TRBJ1-1 | few | - | TRBV7-6 | TGTGCCAGCAGCTCCTCCTACAGGGCTAAGAACACTGAAGCTTTCTTT | CASSSSYRAKNTEAFF
14 | TRBJ1-3 | - | TRBD1 | TRBV7-9 | TGTGCCAGCGCAACCGACAGGGCCATAAACACCATATATTTT | CASATDRAINTIYF
19 | TRBJ1-1 | many | TRBD1 | TRBV7-9 | TGTGCCAGCAGCTTACCCCGTGACAGGGCCTTTCTAATGAACACTGAAGCTTTCTTT | CASSLPRDRAFLMNTEAFF
14 | TRBJ2-1 | - | TRBD2 | TRBV19 | TGTGCCAGTAGTTTGGGGACTAGCGGGAGTCAGCAGTTCTTC | CASSLGTSGSQQFF
12 | TRBJ2-7 | - | TRBD1 | TRBV6-9 | TGTGCCAGCAGTTTCCAGGGGGACGAGCAGTACTTC | CASSFQGDEQYF
13 | TRBJ2-1 | many | - | TRBV12-3/TRBV12-4 | TGTGCCAGCCGCCTTGGGGGAAACAATGAGCAGTTCTTC | CASRLGGNNEQFF
13 | TRBJ2-3 | few | - | TRBV19 | TGTGCCAGCCAAGCTGGTTACACAGATACGCAGTATTTT | CASQAGYTDTQYF
17 | TRBJ2-3 | - | TRBD2 | TRBV5-1 | TGCGCCAGCAGCTTCACGGTCTCTAGCGGGAGGACCGATACGCAGTATTTT | CASSFTVSSGRTDTQYF
15 | TRBJ2-1 | few | TRBD2 | TRBV9 | TGTGCCAGCAGCGTACTAGCGGGAGCATACAATGAGCAGTTCTTC | CASSVLAGAYNEQFF
13 | TRBJ2-5 | - | - | TRBV10-3 | TGTGCCACCTTGCCGGGGAAGGGGGAGACCCAGTACTTC | CATLPGKGETQYF
15 | TRBJ2-3 | many | - | TRBV28 | TGTGCCAGCTCTCCCGACATCGGTGGCACAGATACGCAGTATTTT | CASSPDIGGTDTQYF
15 | TRBJ2-5 | many | - | TRBV6-2/TRBV6-3 | TGTGCCAGCAGTGCACAACGAGGCAGGGTAGAGACCCAGTACTTC | CASSAQRGRVETQYF
15 | TRBJ2-5 | many | - | TRBV12-3/TRBV12-4 | TGTGCCAGCAAGGGCGAAGGCCGGAACCAAGAGACCCAGTACTTC | CASKGEGRNQETQYF
16 | TRBJ2-3 | many | TRBD2 | TRBV4-3 | TGCGCCAGCAGCCAAGAGGTAGCGGGGTACACAGATACGCAGTATTTT | CASSQEVAGYTDTQYF
14 | TRBJ1-2 | - | - | TRBV29-1 | TGCAGCGTCTACACAGGAGCAACCGACTATGGCTACACCTTC | CSVYTGATDYGYTF
13 | TRBJ1-5 | many | - | TRBV7-3 | TGTGCCAGCAGCCCCTTCCGCAATCAGCCCCAGCATTTT | CASSPFRNQPQHF
13 | TRBJ2-7 | many | - | TRBV20-1 | TGCAGTGCTAGACGACAGTCATCCTACGAGCAGTACTTC | CSARRQSSYEQYF
13 | TRBJ1-2 | many | - | TRBV20-1 | TGCAGTGCTAGAGATCCCGGAAACCGGGGCTACACCTTC | CSARDPGNRGYTF
16 | TRBJ1-3 | many | TRBD1 | TRBV12-3/TRBV12-4 | TGTGCCAGCAGCTGGGCAGGGGGCCGCCTGAGAAACACCATATATTTT | CASSWAGGRLRNTIYF
17 | TRBJ1-3 | - | - | TRBV7-9 | TGTGCCAGCAGCTTAGTGTTCCGGGGTCCCTCTGGAAACACCATATATTTT | CASSLVFRGPSGNTIYF
12 | TRBJ2-5 | many | - | TRBV9 | TGTGCCAGCAGTGTTGACCAAGAGACCCAGTACTTC | CASSVDQETQYF
11 | TRBJ1-2 | - | - | TRBV27 | TGTGCCATCCTAACCCCCACAGGCTACACCTTC | CAILTPTGYTF
15 | TRBJ2-7 | - | TRBD1 | TRBV28 | TGTGCCAGCAACCCCCGGGACAGGCGCTCCTACGAGCAGTACTTC | CASNPRDRRSYEQYF
15 | TRBJ1-5 | - | TRBD1 | TRBV20-1 | TGCAGTGCTCAGAGGGACAGGGGGCGTGATCAGCCCCAGCATTTT | CSAQRDRGRDQPQHF
15 | TRBJ2-7 | many | TRBD1 | TRBV20-1 | TGCAGTGCTAGAGCGATGACAGGGGACTCCTACGAGCAGTACTTC | CSARAMTGDSYEQYF
16 | TRBJ2-3 | many | TRBD2 | TRBV13 | TGTGCCAGCAGCACGAGCCCGGCGGGAGCGGCAGATACGCAGTATTTT | CASSTSPAGAADTQYF
18 | TRBJ2-2 | few | TRBD2 | TRBV20-1 | TGCAGTGCTAGAGATTTCGGGGGGGGGCATTGGGTCACCGGGGAGCTGTTTTTT | CSARDFGGGHWVTGELFF
13 | TRBJ1-1 | - | - | TRBV20-1 | TGCAGTGCTATGGGGGGAGATCACACTGAAGCTTTCTTT | CSAMGGDHTEAFF
14 | TRBJ2-2 | many | - | TRBV20-1 | TGCAGTGCTAGACAGGGGCTGTACACCGGGGAGCTGTTTTTT | CSARQGLYTGELFF
15 | TRBJ1-1 | many | - | TRBV28 | TGTGCCAGCAGTTTATTTACAGAGATGAACACTGAAGCTTTCTTT | CASSLFTEMNTEAFF
14 | TRBJ1-2 | few | - | TRBV10-3 | TGTGCCATCAGTGAAGGGGATACGAACTATGGCTACACCTTC | CAISEGDTNYGYTF
11 | TRBJ1-2 | many | TRBD1 | TRBV28 | TGTGCCAGCAGAGACAGGGATGGCTACACCTTC | CASRDRDGYTF
13 | TRBJ2-1 | many | - | TRBV2 | TGTGCCAGCAGTGAGGGACCCCGCCAGGGGCAGTTCTTC | CASSEGPRQGQFF
16 | TRBJ1-1 | many | TRBD1 | TRBV12-3/TRBV12-4 | TGTGCCAGCAGTTTAAGAGGGGGCTGGAATGGATCTGAAGCTTTCTTT | CASSLRGGWNGSEAFF
15 | TRBJ1-1 | many | - | TRBV5-1 | TGCGCCAGCAACTTGGAGGGGGGAGGGCCCAGGACGGCTTTCTTT | CASNLEGGGPRTAFF
13 | TRBJ1-5 | many | - | TRBV7-9 | TGTGCCAGCAGCTTCTCCGGAGATCAGCCCCAGCATTTT | CASSFSGDQPQHF
15 | TRBJ1-5 | many | - | TRBV2 | TGTGCCAGCAGTGAAAAAGGGTGGGTAAGGCAGCCCCAGCATTTT | CASSEKGWVRQPQHF
12 | TRBJ2-1 | many | - | TRBV28 | TGTGCCAGCAGTTCCTCCGGGAATGAGCAGTTCTTC | CASSSSGNEQFF
15 | TRBJ2-2 | - | TRBD2 | TRBV20-1 | TGCAGTGCTAGCCAGGCGGGGGTGGGGACCGGGGAGCTGTTTTTT | CSASQAGVGTGELFF
12 | TRBJ2-2 | many | - | TRBV12-5 | TGTGCTAGTGGTTTGGTATCCGGGGAGCTGTTTTTT | CASGLVSGELFF
14 | TRBJ2-3 | few | TRBD1 | TRBV19 | TGTGCCAGTAGTCCCGGGACAGGGCCAGATACGCAGTATTTT | CASSPGTGPDTQYF
12 | TRBJ1-2 | few | TRBD1 | TRBV29-1 | TGCAGCGCCGGGACAGAAAACTATGGCTACACCTTC | CSAGTENYGYTF
16 | TRBJ1-2 | many | - | TRBV7-8 | TGTGCCAGCAGCTTTGATGGCGCTCAAGCGAACTATGGCTACACCTTC | CASSFDGAQANYGYTF
15 | TRBJ1-6 | - | TRBD1 | TRBV20-1 | TGCAGTGCCCCCAGGACAGGGTTCGAGTTTTCGCCCCTCCACTTT | CSAPRTGFEFSPLHF
17 | TRBJ2-1 | - | - | TRBV28 | TGTGCCAGCAGTTTTTTTCAGGGGGGGAGCTCCTACAATGAGCAGTTCTTC | CASSFFQGGSSYNEQFF
15 | TRBJ2-1 | many | TRBD2 | TRBV2 | TGTGCCAGCACCAGGGGACTAGTTTCCTACAATGAGCAGTTCTTC | CASTRGLVSYNEQFF
14 | TRBJ1-1 | - | TRBD1 | TRBV5-1 | TGCGCCAGCAGCCCGACAGGGGGGCACACTGAAGCTTTCTTT | CASSPTGGHTEAFF
14 | TRBJ1-6 | - | TRBD1 | TRBV28 | TGTGCCAGCCTAGTCGACAGGGCCAATTCACCCCTCCACTTT | CASLVDRANSPLHF
14 | TRBJ2-7 | - | TRBD2 | TRBV6-2/TRBV6-3 | TGTGCCAGCCGTCGGGAGCGGGGATACTACGAGCAGTACTTC | CASRRERGYYEQYF
13 | TRBJ2-7 | - | - | TRBV7-8 | TGTGCCAGCAGCACAGGCTGGGTCGGCGAGCAGTACTTC | CASSTGWVGEQYF
14 | TRBJ1-6 | many | - | TRBV6-1 | TGTGCCAGCAGGTTCCCCGGGGTTGGTTCACCCCTCCACTTT | CASRFPGVGSPLHF
11 | TRBJ1-2 | few | TRBD1 | TRBV28 | TGTGCCAGCAGGTGGACAGGGAACTACACCTTC | CASRWTGNYTF
15 | TRBJ1-5 | many | TRBD1 | TRBV28 | TGTGCCAGCAGTTCGACAGGGGGCGAAGGAGTGCCCCAGCATTTT | CASSSTGGEGVPQHF
14 | TRBJ2-5 | few | TRBD1 | TRBV9 | TGTGCCAGCAGCACGACAGGGGTCCTGGAGACCCAGTACTTC | CASSTTGVLETQYF
14 | TRBJ2-4 | few | - | TRBV12-3/TRBV12-4 | TGTGCCAGCAGTTTAGAAACAGGGAGTAACATTCAGTACTTC | CASSLETGSNIQYF
14 | TRBJ2-3 | many | TRBD1 | TRBV20-1 | TGCAGTGCTAGAAGGGACAGCCACACAGATACGCAGTATTTT | CSARRDSHTDTQYF